This TCR beta chain was documented in a study of cytomegalovirus exposure and HLA in healthy donors. In the study overall: Among the 370 or so donors who were genotyped, about 80% fell in the genetic ancestry cluster that is associated with self-reported Caucasian donors. Study-wide results and caveats: The authors listed 150 to 200 TCR beta chains as cytomegalovirus-associated. Analyses of presence/absence relied on an assumption of roughly uniform sequencing depth across donors.

The donors comprised healthy bone marrow donors. Details on this clone: Its specificity is not known.

PCR involved 60 Vbeta and 13 Jbeta primers. Repertoires were generated with immunoSEQ multiplex PCR, while TCRdb's copy carries only in-frame clones and drops some. Of about 120,000 clones in the sample, 60% to 75% were seen once. This sequence was found in a woman in her 40s in good health and CMV-seropositive. The sequenced material came from PBMCs.

CDR3 in amino acids: CASSEDRTTGNTIYF. CDR3 sequence (DNA): TGTGCCAGCAGCGAGGACAGGACGACTGGAAACACCATATATTTT. The chain recombines TRBV5-6 with TRBJ1-3; 7 bases map to TRBD1. The V segment lost 4 bases and the J segment 2 bases; nucleotides outside the gene matches: 6. CDR3 length: 15 residues. The V gene's germline CDR1 is SGHDT and CDR2 YYEEEE.